The TCR beta chain under discussion was sequenced for a study of shared clonotypes between healthy human individuals. Notes on the study in general: Clonotypes shared by all four donors outscored non-shared clonotypes in generation probability. Only blood underwent sampling, and tissue repertoires likely differ. Around 5.3% of naive CD4 clonotypes were shared across several donors.

Profiling relied on immunoSEQ multiplex PCR, and the TCRdb table lists in-frame clones only, not all of them. Of some 2,000,000 clones in the sample, roughly 96% are singletons; the top ten hold 0.13%. The CDR3 loop spans 15 amino acids. Germline CDR1 and CDR2: MNHNS and SASEGT. The V end lost 5 bases, the J end lost 0 bases, and 8 bases lay between the germline ends. About this clone: Antigen specificity is unknown.

The receptor comes from a man between 18 and 35 years old in good health. The J gene is TRBJ1-6, the V gene TRBV6-1; D perhaps matches TRBD1 (5 bases). Sequencing was performed on naive CD4+ T cells sorted from blood. Subset in this sample: CD45RA+ positively selected. The CDR3 bases are TGTGCCAGCAGTTCAGGGAGCTCCTATAATTCACCCCTCCACTTT. Translated: CASSSGSSYNSPLHF.